The 14 T cell receptor beta chains below come from one sample, sequenced in a study of vaccination and CD4 T cells after COVID-19 (dated by TCRdb to between 2022 and 2023). These receptors are not linked to any known antigen. Library preparation used PCR. TCRdb lists the instrument as Illumina iSeq 100. TCR sequencing of DNA from cultured CD4+ T cells used the Oncomine TCR Beta short-read assay at the Johns Hopkins FTIC core. Using fastp at Q25 and MiXCR, TCRdb reprocessed the public reads and kept productive beta chains. Each CDR3 protein appears once, grouped with its most common genes and DNA. The sample records over 15,000 distinct CDR3 sequences, about 43% of which are singletons. The ten largest clonotypes hold over 2.5% of the sample. Reading the label with the study, this specimen's treatment or condition is: roughly 11-day PBMC culture with coronavirus spike peptide pools or control peptides (ViraFEST assay).

The sample in question was CD4+ T cells from blood, cultured in vitro, obtained after SARS-CoV-2 vaccination. The receptors originated from a human donor who had recovered from COVID-19.

This clonotype was seen a handful of times. The rearrangement links TRBV2 to TRBJ1-5; D call uncertain. The CDR3 contains 14 residues. V dropped 4 bases and J dropped 3 bases, with 10 bases sitting between them. CDR1 is SNHLY, CDR2 FYNNEI, per germline. The CDR3 sequence is CASSVYSVNQPQHF. The DNA for the CDR3 is TGTGCCAGCAGTGTTTACAGTGTCAATCAGCCCCAGCATTTT.

This chain connects TRBV20-1 to TRBJ1-3; 10 positions match TRBD1. The V gene end was trimmed by 6 bases and the J gene end by 3 bases; junction bases not matched to a gene: 5. CDR1 and CDR2 from the germline V gene are DFQATT and SNEGSKA (reference sequence). This CDR3 contains 14 residues. CDR3 residues: CSARQGAFGNTIYF. The CDR3 coding sequence is TGCAGTGCGAGACAGGGGGCATTTGGAAACACCATATATTTT.

The rearrangement joins TRBV7-2 to TRBJ1-1, with 7 nucleotides matching TRBD1. The CDR3 extends over 14 amino acids. The V segment lost 2 bases and the J segment 5 bases; nucleotides outside the gene matches: 5. Germline V lookup: CDR1 SGHTA, CDR2 FQGNSA. The CDR3 nucleotides read TGTGCCAGCAGCTTACGACAGGGAGAAACTGAAGCTTTCTTT. Translating gives CASSLRQGETEAFF.

V is TRBV12-5 and J is TRBJ2-5; 10 bases are shared with TRBD2. With V trimmed by 5 bases and J by 7 bases, 4 bases remained unmatched. This CDR3 is 13 amino acids long. The germline CDR1 and CDR2 sequences are LGHNT and FRNRAP. The CDR3 region is CASGASGSVTQYF. Written as DNA, the CDR3 is TGTGCTAGTGGTGCTAGCGGGAGCGTGACCCAGTACTTC.

This clonotype was seen a handful of times. The chain links TRBV27 to TRBJ2-3, with D tentatively TRBD1 or TRBD2 (5 bases each). Looked up from germline, CDR1 is MNHEY and CDR2 is SMNVEV (reference sequence). This CDR3 region has 17 residues. Trimming left V 4 bases short and J 0 bases short, with 17 bases between. The DNA of the CDR3 is TGTGCCAGCAGTTCCAGGGTTGGGACGAGTAGCACAGATACGCAGTATTTT. It codes for CASSSRVGTSSTDTQYF.

This clonotype has only a few counts. J is TRBJ2-2 and V is TRBV4-1; no clear D gene. The CDR3 length is 16 residues. Germline V gives CDR1 MGHRA, CDR2 YSYEKL. V shed 1 base and J shed 7 bases, with 16 bases lying between them. The chain's CDR3 is CASSQGLSLSVGELFF. Written as DNA, the CDR3 is TGCGCCAGCAGCCAAGGGCTTTCCTTATCGGTCGGGGAGCTGTTTTTT.

The chain uses TRBV10-2 and TRBJ2-2, with D uncertain. V was pared by 2 bases and J by 3 bases, with 7 bases between. Per germline, CDR1 WSHSY and CDR2 SAAADI. This CDR3 has 14 amino acids. The CDR3 spells CASSEVADTGELFF. The DNA of the CDR3 is TGCGCCAGCAGTGAGGTGGCAGACACCGGGGAGCTGTTTTTT.

This clonotype was found a few times. This sequence joins TRBV6-4 and TRBJ1-1; possibly TRBD1 for D (6 bases). The CDR3 has 13 residues. The V end was cut by 3 bases, the J end by 4 bases, with 9 bases between. Germline CDR1 MRHNA, CDR2 SNTAGT. The DNA of the CDR3 is TGTGCCAGCAGTGAAAGAGGGGGCACTGAAGCTTTCTTT. Its translation is CASSERGGTEAFF.

The chain carries TRBV18 and TRBJ1-1, with a possible D match to TRBD1 (5 bases). The V gene lost 4 bases and the J gene lost 0 bases, with 9 bases spanning the gap. CDR1 and CDR2 from the germline V gene are KGHSH and LQKENI. The CDR3 sequence is 14 residues long. The chain's CDR3 is CASSQEGLNTEAFF. The CDR3 coding sequence is TGTGCCAGCTCACAGGAGGGACTGAACACTGAAGCTTTCTTT. Filled out from reference TRBV18 and TRBJ1-1, the complete variable domain reads NAGVMQNPRHLVRRRGQEARLRCSPMKGHSHVYWYRQLPEEGLKFMVYLQKENIIDESGMPKERFSAEFPKEGPSILRIQQVVRGDSAAYFCASSQEGLNTEAFFGQGTRLTVV.

The chain couples TRBV7-2 to TRBJ2-2, with 8 bases identical to TRBD2. Germline trimming cut 5 bases from V and 6 bases from J; bases unmatched to any gene: 5. CDR3 length: 14 amino acids. Germline V gene lookup returns CDR1 SGHTA and CDR2 FQGNSA. The CDR3 region is CASSRGGSAGELFF. The CDR3 DNA sequence: TGTGCCAGCAGCCGGGGGGGTAGCGCCGGGGAGCTGTTTTTT.

This clonotype occurred a few times. The chain uses TRBV25-1 and TRBJ1-2, with 8 bases that match TRBD1. V lost 4 bases to trimming and J lost 0 bases; unmatched junction nucleotides: 10. The CDR3 loop spans 17 amino acids. CDR1 is MGHDK and CDR2 is SYGVNS in the germline V gene. Here the CDR3 DNA reads TGTGCCAGCAGTGCGGGGACAGGCGGCGGGGCTAACTATGGCTACACCTTC. As protein: CASSAGTGGGANYGYTF.

The chain combines TRBV6-5 with TRBJ2-7; possibly TRBD1 for D (5 bases). Germline V CDR1 and CDR2: MNHEY, SVGAGI. The germline V and J ends were trimmed by 4 bases and 5 bases, with 9 bases remaining between them. The CDR3 is made up of 12 amino acids. The CDR3, as DNA: TGTGCCAGCAGTTTTTCAGGGAACGAGCAGTACTTC. It yields the protein CASSFSGNEQYF.

The chain links TRBV2 to TRBJ1-6; D may be TRBD1 (5 bases). CDR3 length: 15 amino acids. The V and J ends lost 6 bases and 6 bases respectively, with 15 bases between them. Germline CDR1 reads SNHLY; CDR2 reads FYNNEI. CDR3 coding DNA: TGTGCCAGCAGATTCGGGACGGTTATTAATTCACCCCTCCACTTT. Protein: CASRFGTVINSPLHF.

The chain links TRBV10-3 to TRBJ2-7; 11 nucleotides match TRBD1. From germline, CDR1 is ENHRY and CDR2 SYGVKD. There are 13 residues in the CDR3. Trimming took 6 bases from V and 5 from J; bases not matched to a gene: 3. The CDR3 loop is CAIRGTGGDEQYF. The CDR3 DNA reads TGTGCCATCAGGGGGACAGGGGGAGACGAGCAGTACTTC.